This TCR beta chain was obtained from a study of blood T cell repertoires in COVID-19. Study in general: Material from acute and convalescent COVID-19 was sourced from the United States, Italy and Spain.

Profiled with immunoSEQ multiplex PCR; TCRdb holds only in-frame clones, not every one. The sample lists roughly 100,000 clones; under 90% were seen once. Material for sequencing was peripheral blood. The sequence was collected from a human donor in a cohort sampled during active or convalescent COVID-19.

The CDR3 loop reads CASSSLAGGLETQYF. The CDR3 DNA is TGTGCCAGCAGCTCGCTAGCGGGGGGGCTCGAGACCCAGTACTTC. This chain links TRBV11-2 with TRBJ2-5; 12 bases are a match to TRBD2. The V and J ends lost 4 bases and 5 bases, in that order; junction bases with no gene match: 5. Looked up from germline, CDR1 is SGHAT and CDR2 is FQNNGV. The CDR3 runs to 15 residues.